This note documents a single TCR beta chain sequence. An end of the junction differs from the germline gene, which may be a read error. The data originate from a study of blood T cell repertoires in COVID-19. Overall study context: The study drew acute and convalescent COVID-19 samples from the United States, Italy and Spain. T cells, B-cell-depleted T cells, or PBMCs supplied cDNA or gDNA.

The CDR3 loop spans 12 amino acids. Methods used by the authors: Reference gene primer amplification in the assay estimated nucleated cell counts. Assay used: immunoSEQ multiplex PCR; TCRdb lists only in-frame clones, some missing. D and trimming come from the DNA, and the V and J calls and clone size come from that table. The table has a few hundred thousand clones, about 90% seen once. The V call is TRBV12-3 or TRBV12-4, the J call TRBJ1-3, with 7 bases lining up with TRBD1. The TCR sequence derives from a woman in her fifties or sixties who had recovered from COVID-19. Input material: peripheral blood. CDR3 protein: CLSGGSGNTIYF. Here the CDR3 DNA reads TGCCTTTCAGGGGGCTCTGGAAACACCATATATTTT.